This T cell receptor beta chain was documented in a study of blood T cell repertoires in COVID-19. The wider study: Sites across the United States, Italy and Spain contributed samples from acute and convalescent COVID-19. From T cells, B-cell-depleted T cells, or PBMCs came the material, which was cDNA or gDNA.

The repertoire was sequenced with immunoSEQ multiplex PCR; TCRdb's copy has only in-frame clones and lacks some. The sample consists of 95,000 to 100,000 clones, over 80% of them appearing once. Germline V CDR1 and CDR2: KGHDR, SFDVKD. The ends lost 4 bases at V and 5 bases at J; junction bases unmatched: 3. CDR3 size: 15 residues. The source material was peripheral blood. The TCR originated in a man over 45 with active COVID-19. The chain joins TRBV24-1 to TRBJ1-4, with 10 bases matching TRBD1. CDR3 coding DNA: TGTGCCACCAGTGACACGGGACAGGGGAATGAAAAACTGTTTTTT. Translated: CATSDTGQGNEKLFF.